A selection of T cell receptor beta chains follows, all from one sample in a study of blood T cell repertoires in COVID-19. The assay was immunoSEQ multiplex PCR, and TCRdb's table has in-frame clones only and misses some. This sample has a few hundred thousand clones, with around four fifths found just once. Material: PBMCs or T cells enriched from blood (not recorded which). The receptors come from a middle-aged man who had recovered from COVID-19. Both conserved end residues are part of each CDR3. Fields, in order: D gene, V gene, clone size, J gene, CDR3 protein, CDR3 DNA. The D gene is left open where the match is weak. The size of a clone is reported for some rows only, either as once, few or many, or as a class for expanded clones.

D gene: TRBD2
V gene: TRBV27
clone size: .
J gene: TRBJ2-1
CDR3 protein: CASSSGASGYYNEQFF
CDR3 DNA: TGTGCCAGCAGCTCTGGGGCTAGCGGATACTACAATGAGCAGTTCTTC

D gene: TRBD1
V gene: TRBV5-1
clone size: .
J gene: TRBJ2-2
CDR3 protein: CASSPSGQTNTGELFF
CDR3 DNA: TGCGCCAGCAGCCCCTCGGGACAGACGAACACCGGGGAGCTGTTTTTT

D gene: TRBD1
V gene: TRBV28
clone size: .
J gene: TRBJ1-2
CDR3 protein: CATLRGTGGGSYGYTF
CDR3 DNA: TGTGCCACCCTAAGGGGGACAGGGGGCGGGAGCTATGGCTACACCTTC

D gene: TRBD1
V gene: TRBV4-2
clone size: .
J gene: TRBJ1-2
CDR3 protein: CASSQDRTGVGYTF
CDR3 DNA: TGTGCCAGCAGCCAAGATCGGACAGGGGTTGGCTACACCTTC

D gene: .
V gene: TRBV6-5
clone size: .
J gene: TRBJ1-2
CDR3 protein: CASSYIRTAGGYTF
CDR3 DNA: TGTGCCAGCAGTTACATCCGGACAGCCGGGGGCTACACCTTC

D gene: TRBD2
V gene: TRBV9
clone size: .
J gene: TRBJ2-1
CDR3 protein: CASSVVPGLNTLGAYNEQFF
CDR3 DNA: TGTGCCAGCAGCGTAGTGCCGGGACTAAATACTTTAGGTGCTTACAATGAGCAGTTCTTC

D gene: .
V gene: TRBV30
clone size: .
J gene: TRBJ2-3
CDR3 protein: CAWSVGGASTDTQYF
CDR3 DNA: TGTGCCTGGAGTGTAGGTGGGGCTAGCACAGATACGCAGTATTTT

D gene: TRBD1
V gene: TRBV27
clone size: few
J gene: TRBJ2-5
CDR3 protein: CASSLGTGLWETQYF
CDR3 DNA: TGTGCCAGCAGTTTAGGGACAGGGTTATGGGAGACCCAGTACTTC

D gene: TRBD1
V gene: TRBV5-1
clone size: once
J gene: TRBJ2-3
CDR3 protein: CASSLQGFGTDTQYF
CDR3 DNA: TGCGCCAGCAGCTTACAGGGGTTCGGCACAGATACGCAGTATTTT

D gene: TRBD1
V gene: TRBV19
clone size: .
J gene: TRBJ1-2
CDR3 protein: CASSKKTGVANYGYTF
CDR3 DNA: TGTGCCAGTAGTAAAAAAACAGGGGTGGCTAACTATGGCTACACCTTC

D gene: TRBD1
V gene: TRBV7-6
clone size: .
J gene: TRBJ1-2
CDR3 protein: CASSPGQATRVDNYGYTF
CDR3 DNA: TGTGCCAGCAGCCCTGGACAGGCCACGAGGGTGGATAACTATGGCTACACCTTC

D gene: .
V gene: TRBV4-1
clone size: .
J gene: TRBJ1-2
CDR3 protein: CASSQDGLQGGYGYTF
CDR3 DNA: TGCGCCAGCAGCCAAGATGGGTTGCAGGGCGGCTATGGCTACACCTTC

D gene: .
V gene: TRBV7-3
clone size: .
J gene: TRBJ2-3
CDR3 protein: CASSQTGTVTDTQYF
CDR3 DNA: TGTGCCAGCAGCCAGACCGGGACTGTCACAGATACGCAGTATTTT

D gene: .
V gene: TRBV11-3
clone size: .
J gene: TRBJ1-1
CDR3 protein: CASSFGSTFMNTEAFF
CDR3 DNA: TGTGCCAGCAGCTTCGGGAGTACCTTCATGAACACTGAAGCTTTCTTT

D gene: TRBD1
V gene: TRBV5-4
clone size: .
J gene: TRBJ1-6
CDR3 protein: CASSYTGDKNSPLHF
CDR3 DNA: TGTGCCAGCAGCTATACAGGGGACAAGAATTCACCCCTCCACTTT

D gene: .
V gene: TRBV2
clone size: few
J gene: TRBJ2-1
CDR3 protein: CASSEDTGRGREQFF
CDR3 DNA: TGTGCCAGCAGTGAAGATACCGGTAGGGGGAGAGAGCAGTTCTTC

D gene: TRBD1
V gene: TRBV2
clone size: .
J gene: TRBJ1-6
CDR3 protein: CASSRPMTGYNSPLHF
CDR3 DNA: TGTGCCAGCAGTCGCCCTATGACAGGGTATAATTCACCCCTCCACTTT

D gene: TRBD1
V gene: TRBV11-2
clone size: .
J gene: TRBJ1-1
CDR3 protein: CASSLFGQGYTEAFF
CDR3 DNA: TGTGCCAGCAGCTTATTCGGACAGGGCTACACTGAAGCTTTCTTT

D gene: TRBD2
V gene: TRBV5-1
clone size: .
J gene: TRBJ2-1
CDR3 protein: CASRAAGGNNEQFF
CDR3 DNA: TGCGCCAGCCGAGCAGCGGGAGGGAACAATGAGCAGTTCTTC

D gene: TRBD2
V gene: TRBV24-1
clone size: .
J gene: TRBJ2-5
CDR3 protein: CATSDAGRAETQYF
CDR3 DNA: TGTGCCACCAGTGATGCCGGGAGGGCAGAGACCCAGTACTTC

D gene: .
V gene: TRBV19
clone size: .
J gene: TRBJ1-2
CDR3 protein: CASSYPRGSYGYTF
CDR3 DNA: TGTGCCAGTAGCTACCCTCGGGGGAGCTATGGCTACACCTTC

D gene: TRBD1
V gene: TRBV10-3
clone size: .
J gene: TRBJ2-1
CDR3 protein: CAISESGSGGNNEQFF
CDR3 DNA: TGTGCCATCAGTGAGTCCGGGTCAGGGGGCAACAATGAGCAGTTCTTC

D gene: TRBD1
V gene: TRBV5-6
clone size: once
J gene: TRBJ1-4
CDR3 protein: CASSLVTGGGKLFF
CDR3 DNA: TGTGCCAGCAGCTTGGTGACAGGGGGTGGAAAACTGTTTTTT

D gene: TRBD1
V gene: TRBV5-1
clone size: .
J gene: TRBJ1-2
CDR3 protein: CASSYDRVGYTF
CDR3 DNA: TGCGCCAGCAGCTATGACAGGGTTGGCTACACCTTC

D gene: .
V gene: TRBV2
clone size: .
J gene: TRBJ1-3
CDR3 protein: CASMGGGSGNTIYF
CDR3 DNA: TGTGCCAGCATGGGGGGGGGATCTGGAAACACCATATATTTT